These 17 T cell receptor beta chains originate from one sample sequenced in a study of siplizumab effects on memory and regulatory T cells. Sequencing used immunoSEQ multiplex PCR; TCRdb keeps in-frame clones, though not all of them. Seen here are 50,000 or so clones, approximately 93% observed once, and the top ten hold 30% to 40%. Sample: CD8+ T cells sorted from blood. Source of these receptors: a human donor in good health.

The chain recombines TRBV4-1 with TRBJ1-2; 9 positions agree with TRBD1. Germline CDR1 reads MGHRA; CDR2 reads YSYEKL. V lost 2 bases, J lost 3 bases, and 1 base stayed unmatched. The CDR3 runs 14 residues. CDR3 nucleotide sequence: TGCGCCAGCAGCCAAACAGGGGGCGACTATGGCTACACCTTC. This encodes CASSQTGGDYGYTF.

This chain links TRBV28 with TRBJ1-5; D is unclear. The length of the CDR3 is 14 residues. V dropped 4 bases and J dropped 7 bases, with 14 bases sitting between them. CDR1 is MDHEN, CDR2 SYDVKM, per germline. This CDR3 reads CASSYTDGRQPQHF. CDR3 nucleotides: TGTGCCAGCAGTTATACAGACGGACGACAGCCCCAGCATTTT.

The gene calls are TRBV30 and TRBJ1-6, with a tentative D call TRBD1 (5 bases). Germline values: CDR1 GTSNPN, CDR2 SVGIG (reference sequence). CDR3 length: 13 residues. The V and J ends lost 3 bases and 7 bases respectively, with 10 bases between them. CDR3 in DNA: TGTGCCTGGAGCGAAGACAGAAATTCACCCCTCCACTTT. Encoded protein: CAWSEDRNSPLHF.

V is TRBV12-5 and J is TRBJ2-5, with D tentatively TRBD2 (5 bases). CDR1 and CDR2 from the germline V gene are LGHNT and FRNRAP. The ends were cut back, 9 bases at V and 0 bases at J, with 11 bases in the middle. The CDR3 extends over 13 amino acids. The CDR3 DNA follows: TGTGCTAGCTCAGCGGTGTACCAAGAGACCCAGTACTTC. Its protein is CASSAVYQETQYF.

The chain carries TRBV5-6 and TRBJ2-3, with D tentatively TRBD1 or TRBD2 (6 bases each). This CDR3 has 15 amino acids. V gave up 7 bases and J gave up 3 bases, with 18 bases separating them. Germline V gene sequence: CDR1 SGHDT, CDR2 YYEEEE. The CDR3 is CASRNWGAGTDTQYF. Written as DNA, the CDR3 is TGTGCCAGCCGCAATTGGGGGGCGGGTACAGATACGCAGTATTTT.

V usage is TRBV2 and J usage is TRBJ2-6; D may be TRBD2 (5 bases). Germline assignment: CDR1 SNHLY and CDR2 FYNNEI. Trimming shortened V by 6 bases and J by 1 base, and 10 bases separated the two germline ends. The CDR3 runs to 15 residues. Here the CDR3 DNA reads TGTGCCAGCAGGGACTTGGGGTCTGGGGCCAACGTCCTGACTTTC. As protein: CASRDLGSGANVLTF.

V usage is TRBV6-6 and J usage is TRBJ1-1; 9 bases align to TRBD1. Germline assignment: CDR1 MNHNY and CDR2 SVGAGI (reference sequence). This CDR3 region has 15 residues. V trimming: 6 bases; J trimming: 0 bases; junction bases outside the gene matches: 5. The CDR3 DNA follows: TGTGCCAGCAGCGCCGGGACAGGGATGAACACTGAAGCTTTCTTT. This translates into CASSAGTGMNTEAFF.

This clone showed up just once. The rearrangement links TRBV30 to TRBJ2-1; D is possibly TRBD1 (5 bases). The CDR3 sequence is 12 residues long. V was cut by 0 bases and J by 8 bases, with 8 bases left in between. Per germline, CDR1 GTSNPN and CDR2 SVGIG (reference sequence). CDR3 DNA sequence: TGTGCCTGGAGTGTGGGGCCGGATGAGCAGTTCTTC. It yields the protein CAWSVGPDEQFF.

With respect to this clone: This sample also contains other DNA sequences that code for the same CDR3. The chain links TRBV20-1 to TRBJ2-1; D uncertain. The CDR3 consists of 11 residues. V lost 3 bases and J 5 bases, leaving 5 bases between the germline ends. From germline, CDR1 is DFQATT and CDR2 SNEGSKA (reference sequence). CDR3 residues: CSASLDNEQFF. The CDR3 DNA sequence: TGCAGTGCTAGTTTGGACAATGAGCAGTTCTTC.

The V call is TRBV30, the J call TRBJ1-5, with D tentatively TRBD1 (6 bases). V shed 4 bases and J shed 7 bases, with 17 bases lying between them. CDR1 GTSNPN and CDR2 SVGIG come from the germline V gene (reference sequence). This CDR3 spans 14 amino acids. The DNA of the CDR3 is TGTGCCTGGACCGAGGGGCAGGGGATACAGCCCCAGCATTTT. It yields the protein CAWTEGQGIQPQHF.

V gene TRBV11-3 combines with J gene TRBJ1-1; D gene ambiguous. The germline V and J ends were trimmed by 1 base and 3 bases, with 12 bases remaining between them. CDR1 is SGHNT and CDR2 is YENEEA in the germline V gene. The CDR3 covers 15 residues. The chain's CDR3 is CASSLAMDGYTEAFF. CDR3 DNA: TGTGCCAGCAGCTTAGCGATGGACGGTTACACTGAAGCTTTCTTT.

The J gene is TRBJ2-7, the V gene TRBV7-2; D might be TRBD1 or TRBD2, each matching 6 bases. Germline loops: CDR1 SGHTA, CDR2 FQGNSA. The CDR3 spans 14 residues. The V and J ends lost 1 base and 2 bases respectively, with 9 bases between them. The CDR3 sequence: CASSLDRGAYEQYF. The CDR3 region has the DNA TGTGCCAGCAGCTTAGATAGGGGGGCCTACGAGCAGTACTTC.

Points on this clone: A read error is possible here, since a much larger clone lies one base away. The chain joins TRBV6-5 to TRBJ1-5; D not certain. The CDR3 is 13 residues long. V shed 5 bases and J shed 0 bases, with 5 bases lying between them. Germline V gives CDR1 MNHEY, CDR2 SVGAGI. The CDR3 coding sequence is TGTGCCAGCAGTGACATTAGCAATCAGCCCCAGCATTTT. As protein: CASSDISNQPQHF.

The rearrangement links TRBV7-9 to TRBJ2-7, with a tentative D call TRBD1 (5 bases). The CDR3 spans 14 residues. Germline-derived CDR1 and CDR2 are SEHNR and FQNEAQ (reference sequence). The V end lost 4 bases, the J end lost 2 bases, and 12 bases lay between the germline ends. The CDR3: CASSSLQGTYEQYF. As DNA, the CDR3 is TGTGCCAGCAGCTCCTTGCAGGGAACCTACGAGCAGTACTTC.

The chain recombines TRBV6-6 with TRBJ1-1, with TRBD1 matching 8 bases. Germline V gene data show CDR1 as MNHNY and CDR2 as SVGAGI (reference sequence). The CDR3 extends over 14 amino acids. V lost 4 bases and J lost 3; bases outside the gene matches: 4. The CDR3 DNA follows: TGTGCCAGCAGTTTGACAGGGGAGGACACTGAAGCTTTCTTT. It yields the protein CASSLTGEDTEAFF.

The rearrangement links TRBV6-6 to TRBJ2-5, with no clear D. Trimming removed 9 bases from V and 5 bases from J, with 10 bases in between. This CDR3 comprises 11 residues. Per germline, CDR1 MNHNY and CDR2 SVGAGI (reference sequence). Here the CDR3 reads CASGFGETQYF. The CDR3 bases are TGTGCCAGTGGGTTTGGGGAGACCCAGTACTTC.

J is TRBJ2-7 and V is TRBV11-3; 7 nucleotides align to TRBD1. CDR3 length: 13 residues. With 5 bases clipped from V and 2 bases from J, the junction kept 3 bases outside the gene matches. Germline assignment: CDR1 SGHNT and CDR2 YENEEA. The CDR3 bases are TGTGCCAGCAGCGAGGGACAGCCCTACGAGCAGTACTTC. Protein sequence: CASSEGQPYEQYF.